This TCR beta chain was found in a study of T cells after posttransplantation cyclophosphamide (dated by TCRdb to the mid-2010s). As for the study more broadly: The study tracked T cell repertoire reconstitution by TRB sequencing after myeloablative bone marrow transplantation using posttransplantation cyclophosphamide as GVHD prophylaxis. Public TRB sequences were compared against a database of over 3,500 sequences linked to responses to pathogens, tumor antigens, self-antigens and alloantigens. Samples from fewer than 40 PTCy-treated patients and roughly 17 related bone marrow donors of those patients were subjected to antigen receptor sequencing. Blood from all 35 or so PTCy patients with 1-year posttransplant specimens was subjected to TRB sequencing. Because TRA and TRB clonality correlated tightly in 9 samples, later TCR analyses were limited to TRB. TRB sequencing was also done on up to about 3 additional blood samples from 2 to 5.2 years after transplant in 3 patients, and on pretransplant blood from 4 patients.

CDR1 and CDR2, per the germline V gene, are MGHDK and SYGVNS. V drops 6 bases and J drops 2 bases, leaving 12 bases in between. Including the terminal cysteine and phenylalanine, the CDR3 comprises 14 residues. The CDR3 DNA has 42 bases and is translated from base 1. Reading the label with the study, this specimen's treatment or condition is: high-dose cyclophosphamide on days +3 and +4 as single-agent GVHD prophylaxis. Patients in the PTCy group got busulfan and fludarabine conditioning, a marrow graft from a related or unrelated donor, and cyclophosphamide on days +3 and +4. PTCy-treated patients came from a prospective multi-institutional clinical trial. Mononuclear cells from peripheral blood and bone marrow were separated by Ficoll-Hypaque density centrifugation and then cryopreserved. This clone was observed at least ten times. Its recognized antigen is unknown. No base quality information exists; no much larger clone differs at one position.

Genomic DNA was used for TRB sequencing, which was performed with the immunoSEQ assay at survey resolution or with the hsTCRB kit. The original pipeline was this. The immunoSEQ software handled the initial read processing, while the LymphoSeq R package was used for the repertoire analyses. Clonality was computed as 1 minus normalized Shannon entropy; Gini coefficient was also calculated for each TRB dataset. To infer phenotypes in unsorted samples, TRB sequences from sorted subsets of the recipient or donor were mapped onto the unsorted samples of the same recipient. Held by TCRdb, this immuneACCESS table contains in-frame sequences only and omits some clones. Under half of the omission traces to an unresolved V gene where checked; the cause of the rest is unknown. V and J calls and clone size are given by that table; D and trimming were obtained from the DNA. Listed for this sample are 7,000 or so clones, none observed only a single time. 5.5% to 7.5% of the sample goes to the ten largest clones.

Study-wide findings and limitations: Donor-recipient similarity was low at 1-2 months but rose over the first year, and later blood repertoires were often dominated by donor CD8+ memory clones. The TRB repertoires of T cells infiltrating skin or GI tract showed only limited overlap with the TRB repertoires of T cells in blood. Across 40 to 55 patients, TRB clonality was highly associated with recipient CMV seropositivity and CMV reactivation, and PTCy diversity was similar to diversity in CNI/methotrexate controls.

Sequencing was performed on PBMCs, taken after allogeneic stem cell transplant with posttransplant cyclophosphamide. The sequence was obtained from a female patient between 50 and 59 years old who received an allogeneic stem cell transplant from an unrelated donor, was CMV-positive, and had acute GVHD only. Following transplantation, part of the T cell population may be supplied by the graft donor rather than the patient. This chain is built from TRBV25-1 and TRBJ2-3, and perhaps TRBD1 as D gene, on 6 matching bases. The CDR3 loop reads CASSSSGDTDTQYF. The nucleotide sequence is TGTGCCAGCAGCTCCTCAGGGGACACAGATACGCAGTATTTT.